In its sample, the clone carrying this T cell receptor beta chain was seen a few times. The record originates from a study of T cell changes during pregnancy in multiple sclerosis. Clones were sequenced by immunoSEQ multiplex PCR, and TCRdb holds only the in-frame ones, with some missing. The sample lists roughly 60,000 clones; about nine tenths were seen once. The sequence was collected from a female donor with multiple sclerosis, enrolled in a pregnancy study. Sequenced here: CD4+ T cells from peripheral blood mononuclear cells, sampled in the first trimester of pregnancy.

CDR3 sequence (DNA): TGTGCCAGCGGGACAGGAATCTCCGAGCAGTACTTC. Translated: CASGTGISEQYF. The J gene is TRBJ2-7, the V gene TRBV2; 8 nucleotides agree with TRBD1. V gave up 8 bases and J gave up 6 bases; unmatched junction bases: 6. This CDR3 spans 12 amino acids. Germline-derived CDR1 and CDR2 are SNHLY and FYNNEI.